The next 9 T cell receptor beta chains were all read from a single sample in a study of human T cells and chemical hapten exposure. Time point meaning: healthy volunteer bleed at 2 weeks. Unfractionated whole blood yielded total RNA. Via MiXCR, TCRdb re-called the RACE reads, giving one row per CDR3 protein. The sample lists roughly 130,000 distinct CDR3 sequences, about 8.2% occurring once. The sequenced sample was whole blood. These receptors were taken from a male donor in good health. Some clones in this sample may be carry-over from other donors' samples.

The chain recombines TRBV29-1 with TRBJ1-2; unclear D gene. The V gene lost 0 bases and the J gene lost 5 bases, with 1 base spanning the gap. In germline, CDR1 is SQVTM, CDR2 ANQGSEA. The CDR3 length is 10 residues. CDR3 residues: CSVEDYGYTF. In nucleotides, the CDR3 is TGCAGCGTTGAAGATTATGGCTACACCTTC.

This clonotype was seen only a few times. The chain joins TRBV2 to TRBJ1-6, with D perhaps TRBD1 (6 bases). V lost 6 bases, J lost 4 bases, and 7 bases lay in between. The CDR3 totals 13 residues. Germline-derived CDR1 and CDR2 are SNHLY and FYNNEI. The CDR3 protein is CASRDRYNSPLHF. The CDR3 DNA is TGTGCCAGCAGGGACAGATATAATTCACCCCTCCACTTT.

J is TRBJ1-1 and V is TRBV7-9; 8 bases line up with TRBD1. Per germline, CDR1 SEHNR and CDR2 FQNEAQ (reference sequence). The CDR3 has 15 residues. V shed 1 base and J 3 bases; nucleotides not matched to a gene: 4. The CDR3, as DNA: TGTGCCAGCAGCTTAGGACAGGGGTTGGACACTGAAGCTTTCTTT. Its translation: CASSLGQGLDTEAFF. Combining the CDR3 with reference TRBV7-9 and TRBJ1-1 gives the whole variable domain DTGVSQNPRHKITKRGQNVTFRCDPISEHNRLYWYRQTLGQGPEFLTYFQNEAQLEKSRLLSDRFSAERPKGSFSTLEIQRTEQGDSAMYLCASSLGQGLDTEAFFGQGTRLTVV.

The gene calls are TRBV10-3 and TRBJ2-3, with 8 bases lining up with TRBD2. V gave up 7 bases and J gave up 1 base; unmatched junction bases: 4. The germline V gene encodes CDR1 ENHRY and CDR2 SYGVKD. The CDR3 loop spans 14 amino acids. This CDR3 is CAITSSGGTDTQYF. The DNA for the CDR3 is TGTGCCATCACTAGTAGCGGGGGCACAGATACGCAGTATTTT.

V is TRBV20-1 and J is TRBJ2-1; D not resolved. This CDR3 comprises 14 residues. Trimming stripped 7 bases from V and 4 bases from J, with 17 bases between. Germline values: CDR1 DFQATT, CDR2 SNEGSKA (reference sequence). Here the CDR3 DNA reads TGCAGTGTCCTCAGTGAAGCCCGATACAATGAGCAGTTCTTC. Amino acid sequence: CSVLSEARYNEQFF.

Ten or more counts support this clonotype. The chain recombines TRBV27 with TRBJ2-1; 7 bases are shared with TRBD2. CDR1 is MNHEY and CDR2 is SMNVEV in the germline V gene (reference sequence). The CDR3 consists of 16 residues. The J segment lost 0 bases and the V segment lost 7 bases, leaving 9 bases of the junction unmatched. The CDR3 DNA sequence: TGTGCCAGCATCCCGACTAGCAGAAGCTCCTACAATGAGCAGTTCTTC. Its translation: CASIPTSRSSYNEQFF.

There are a few counts of this clonotype. V is TRBV7-2 and J is TRBJ1-4, with 9 bases fitting TRBD1. V dropped 5 bases and J dropped 14; count of bases not matched to a gene: 9. The CDR3 covers 13 residues. The germline CDR1 and CDR2 sequences are SGHTA and FQGNSA. For the CDR3, the DNA is TGTGCCAGCAGCCAGAGGACAGGGGAGTTGCTGTTTTTT. Amino acid sequence: CASSQRTGELLFF.

This chain joins TRBV2 and TRBJ2-7, with 7 bases aligning to TRBD1. The V and J ends lost 7 bases and 3 bases, in that order; junction bases with no gene match: 6. Per germline, CDR1 SNHLY and CDR2 FYNNEI. The CDR3 sequence is 13 residues long. The CDR3 nucleotides read TGTGCCAGCACTCCGGGACAGATCTACGAGCAGTACTTC. It encodes CASTPGQIYEQYF.

J is TRBJ2-3 and V is TRBV19; D possibly corresponds to TRBD2 (7 bases). Germline lookup yields CDR1 LNHDA and CDR2 SQIVND (reference sequence). The CDR3 runs 16 residues. V lost 6 bases and J 0 bases, leaving 16 bases between the germline ends. The CDR3 coding sequence is TGTGCCAGTAGCAATGGGGGGGGCGGGAGCACAGATACGCAGTATTTT. Translating it yields CASSNGGGGSTDTQYF. The full variable domain, completed using reference TRBV19 and TRBJ2-3, is DGGITQSPKYLFRKEGQNVTLSCEQNLNHDAMYWYRQDPGQGLRLIYYSQIVNDFQKGDIAEGYSVSREKKESFPLTVTSAQKNPTAFYLCASSNGGGGSTDTQYFGPGTRLTVL.